These T cell receptor beta chains were read from a single sample in a study of blood T cell repertoires in COVID-19. Produced via immunoSEQ multiplex PCR; TCRdb's table is partial and in-frame only. The sample carries about 150,000 clones, roughly 80% recorded once. Sequences were obtained from PBMCs or T cells enriched from blood (not recorded which). These receptor sequences come from a middle-aged woman who had recovered from COVID-19. CDR3s include the opening cysteine and the closing phenylalanine or tryptophan. D genes are given only for firm matches. Expanded clones are given a class, and other clones once, few, many or no size at all.

clone_size | j_call | v_call | d_call | cdr3_nt | cdr3_aa
- | TRBJ1-5 | TRBV3-1/TRBV3-2 | TRBD1 | TGTGCCAGCAGCCAAGCTCGACAGGGGGCCAATCAGCCCCAGCATTTT | CASSQARQGANQPQHF
- | TRBJ2-7 | TRBV6-5 | TRBD2 | TGTGCCAGCAGTTATACTAGCGGGAGGCCCTACGAGCAGTACTTC | CASSYTSGRPYEQYF
once | TRBJ2-1 | TRBV3-1/TRBV3-2 | TRBD2 | TGTGCCAGCAGCCTACTAGCGGGGGCCTTAGGCAATGAGCAGTTCTTC | CASSLLAGALGNEQFF
once | TRBJ1-5 | TRBV7-9 | - | TGTGCCAGCAGCTTAGGGGGCGGGCCCCAGCATTTT | CASSLGGGPQHF
- | TRBJ2-5 | TRBV5-1 | TRBD1 | TGCGCCAGCAGCCCGACAGGGGCCGGAGAGACCCAGTACTTC | CASSPTGAGETQYF
- | TRBJ1-2 | TRBV29-1 | - | TGCAGCGTTGGCCACAGAGGAAGGGGAGGCTACACCTTC | CSVGHRGRGGYTF
- | TRBJ1-2 | TRBV3-1/TRBV3-2 | TRBD1 | TGTGCCAGCAGCCAGGGACAGGGGGCCGGCTACACCTTC | CASSQGQGAGYTF
few | TRBJ2-7 | TRBV11-2 | - | TGTGCCAGCAGCCCCCAGGTTTTCTACGAGCAGTACTTC | CASSPQVFYEQYF
- | TRBJ2-7 | TRBV11-2 | TRBD1 | TGTGCCAGCAGCTTAGCTAGAGGACAGGATAGCGAGCAGTACTTC | CASSLARGQDSEQYF
- | TRBJ2-7 | TRBV3-1/TRBV3-2 | - | TGTGCCAGCAGCCAAGGAGTTGATGGGCTCTACGAGCAGTACTTC | CASSQGVDGLYEQYF
- | TRBJ1-2 | TRBV19 | - | TGTGCCAGTAGTGCTACAGGGTGGAGTGGCTACACCTTC | CASSATGWSGYTF
few | TRBJ1-1 | TRBV5-4 | - | TGTGCCAGCAGCTTGGACAGGAACACTGAAGCTTTCTTT | CASSLDRNTEAFF
- | TRBJ2-6 | TRBV3-1/TRBV3-2 | - | TGTGCCAGCAGCCAACAGGGAGGTGGGGCCAACGTCCTGACTTTC | CASSQQGGGANVLTF
- | TRBJ2-7 | TRBV4-1 | TRBD2 | TGCGCCAGCAGCCGGGCGAGCGGGAGTGCGAACGAGCAGTACTTC | CASSRASGSANEQYF
- | TRBJ1-1 | TRBV4-2 | TRBD1 | TGTGCCAGCAGCGAAGGGACAGGGGGCGCGGTTGAAGCTTTCTTT | CASSEGTGGAVEAFF
few | TRBJ2-7 | TRBV15 | - | TGTGCCACCAGCAGAGACTTCTACGAGCAGTACTTC | CATSRDFYEQYF
- | TRBJ1-2 | TRBV9 | TRBD1 | TGTGCCAGCAGCTCAACAGGGGTTCCTGGGTATGGCTACACCTTC | CASSSTGVPGYGYTF
- | TRBJ1-1 | TRBV2 | - | TGTGCCAGCAGTGAAGTCGTACAGGGCACTGAAGCTTTCTTT | CASSEVVQGTEAFF
- | TRBJ1-2 | TRBV2 | TRBD1 | TGTGCCAGCAGTCTGCGGACAGGGGGTGGCTATGGCTACACCTTC | CASSLRTGGGYGYTF
- | TRBJ1-1 | TRBV11-2 | - | TGTGCCAGCAGCGAAGACAGGTACATGAACACTGAAGCTTTCTTT | CASSEDRYMNTEAFF
- | TRBJ2-4 | TRBV29-1 | - | TGCAGCGTTGAGGAGAGAGGGAAGGGTAACATTCAGTACTTC | CSVEERGKGNIQYF
- | TRBJ2-7 | TRBV4-1 | TRBD2 | TGCGCCAGCAGCCAAGATCTAGGCGGGAGGATCTACGAGCAGTACTTC | CASSQDLGGRIYEQYF
- | TRBJ1-3 | TRBV4-1 | - | TGCGCCAGCAGCCAAGATGGTACCAGAAACTCTGGAAACACCATATATTTT | CASSQDGTRNSGNTIYF
- | TRBJ2-3 | TRBV5-1 | TRBD1 | TGCGCCAGCAGCTTGGAGGTCAGGGGGCCCACAGATACGCAGTATTTT | CASSLEVRGPTDTQYF
- | TRBJ2-7 | TRBV11-1 | - | TGTGCCAGCAGCCCCGGTACGGGGAGTCCCTACGAGCAGTACTTC | CASSPGTGSPYEQYF
- | TRBJ1-6 | TRBV19 | TRBD1 | TGTGCCAGTAGTATAGAGTACCACCCCCGGGGGACAGGGAAGTCACCCCTCCACTTT | CASSIEYHPRGTGKSPLHF
few | TRBJ1-2 | TRBV2 | - | TGTGCCAGCAGTGAAGAGGGACTGAGGGGAAGTGGCTACACCTTC | CASSEEGLRGSGYTF
- | TRBJ2-7 | TRBV7-9 | - | TGTGCCAGCAGCTTAGGGGACAACGAGCAGTACTTC | CASSLGDNEQYF
few | TRBJ2-5 | TRBV7-2 | TRBD2 | TGTGCCAGCAGCGCCGGACTAGCGGAAGAGACCCAGTACTTC | CASSAGLAEETQYF
- | TRBJ2-1 | TRBV19 | - | TGTGCCACCGGAGGTGGGTTTCGGCAGTTCTTC | CATGGGFRQFF
once | TRBJ1-1 | TRBV20-1 | - | TGCAGTGCCCCCGGGACTGAAGCTTTCTTT | CSAPGTEAFF
- | TRBJ2-1 | TRBV7-7 | - | TGTGCTAGCAGCTTAGCGTTCGGGGGTAACAATGAGCAGTTCTTC | CASSLAFGGNNEQFF
- | TRBJ2-5 | TRBV5-4 | - | TGTGCCAGCAGCTTCCCGTCAGGGTTAGAGACCCAGTACTTC | CASSFPSGLETQYF
- | TRBJ1-2 | TRBV28 | - | TGTGCCAGCAGTTTGGGGGCCCACTATGGCTACACCTTC | CASSLGAHYGYTF
many | TRBJ1-6 | TRBV7-9 | - | TGTGCCAGCAGCTTTAGTCGGCAGGGCAATTCACCCCTCCACTTT | CASSFSRQGNSPLHF
- | TRBJ1-5 | TRBV5-1 | - | TGCGCCAGCAGCTTGGTCGGGGGACCCGGCAATCAGCCCCAGCATTTT | CASSLVGGPGNQPQHF
- | TRBJ2-2 | TRBV24-1 | TRBD1 | TGTGCCACCAGTGATCCTGGACAGGGTGGTCTCGGGGAGCTGTTTTTT | CATSDPGQGGLGELFF
- | TRBJ1-1 | TRBV6-5 | TRBD1 | TGTGCCAGCAGGATCCGACAGGGGGCTAACACTGAAGCTTTCTTT | CASRIRQGANTEAFF
- | TRBJ2-3 | TRBV11-2 | TRBD2 | TGTGCCAGCAGCACGGGACTAGCGGGAGGAACAGATACGCAGTATTTT | CASSTGLAGGTDTQYF
once | TRBJ2-1 | TRBV15 | TRBD1 | TGTGCCACCAGTACAGGACAGGGGGCCTACAATGAGCAGTTCTTC | CATSTGQGAYNEQFF
- | TRBJ2-2 | TRBV6-5 | TRBD2 | TGTGCCAGCAGGACCGGGGGGGGCGAGCTGTTTTTT | CASRTGGGELFF
- | TRBJ2-7 | TRBV28 | - | TGTGCCAGCAGTCCCTCTCAGCGCGAGCAGTACTTC | CASSPSQREQYF
once | TRBJ2-7 | TRBV4-2 | - | TGTGCCAGCAGCCAAGTCTCCGGCGGGCAATCCTACGAGCAGTACTTC | CASSQVSGGQSYEQYF
once | TRBJ1-2 | TRBV4-2 | - | TGTGCCAGCAGCCCTGAGGACAGCTCTAACTATGGCTACACCTTC | CASSPEDSSNYGYTF
- | TRBJ2-1 | TRBV5-1 | - | TGCGCCAGCAGCTCATCGACTAGTGGCAATGAGCAGTTCTTC | CASSSSTSGNEQFF
- | TRBJ2-3 | TRBV19 | - | TGTGCCAGTAGTCCTTCCGGGGCAGATACGCAGTATTTT | CASSPSGADTQYF
- | TRBJ2-7 | TRBV3-1/TRBV3-2 | - | TGTGCCAGCAGCCAAGTGCCTCAGCGCTACGAGCAGTACTTC | CASSQVPQRYEQYF
- | TRBJ2-7 | TRBV7-2 | - | TGTGCCAGCAGCCTAGGAGCCTACTACGAGCAGTACTTC | CASSLGAYYEQYF